These 10 T cell receptor beta chains were sequenced from one sample in a study of CD8+CD57+ T cells in acquired aplastic anemia. CDR3 and TCR beta VDJ profiling relied on genomic DNA as the template. From the reads, TCRdb called clonotypes with MiXCR, one entry per CDR3 protein. The repertoire holds 200,000 to 250,000 distinct CDR3 sequences, with roughly 33% as singletons. Sequenced sample: sorted CD4+, CD8+, or CD8+CD57+ T cells (not recorded which) from PBMCs. The source is a human donor in good health, serving as a control.

This clonotype was seen many times. V and J are TRBV20-1 and TRBJ2-3; no firm D call. This CDR3 is built from 14 residues. Between the trimmed V and J ends, which lost 0 bases and 1 base, there was a span of 8 bases. The V gene's germline CDR1 is DFQATT and CDR2 SNEGSKA (reference sequence). The CDR3 loop is CSARDYWGTDTQYF. The CDR3 coding sequence is TGCAGTGCTAGAGATTATTGGGGCACAGATACGCAGTATTTT.

The V call is TRBV5-1, the J call TRBJ2-5, with unresolved D. Germline values: CDR1 SGHRS, CDR2 YFSETQ. V lost 1 base to trimming and J lost 2 bases, with 9 bases between them. The CDR3 extends over 14 amino acids. CDR3 sequence reads: CASSLFLGQETQYF. Here the CDR3 DNA reads TGCGCCAGCAGCTTGTTTTTGGGTCAAGAGACCCAGTACTTC. The full variable domain, its missing parts supplied by reference TRBV5-1 and TRBJ2-5, is KAGVTQTPRYLIKTRGQQVTLSCSPISGHRSVSWYQQTPGQGLQFLFEYFSETQRNKGNFPGRFSGRQFSNSRSEMNVSTLELGDSALYLCASSLFLGQETQYFGPGTRLLVL.

In this sample, this clonotype turned up once. The V gene is TRBV19, the J gene TRBJ2-2, with TRBD2 matching 7 bases. CDR1 and CDR2 (germline): LNHDA, SQIVND (reference sequence). With V trimmed by 4 bases and J by 3 bases, 8 bases remained unmatched. This CDR3 has 16 residues. In DNA, the CDR3 is TGTGCCAGTAGTACCCCTACTAGCGCGGACACCGGGGAGCTGTTTTTT. This codes for CASSTPTSADTGELFF.

This rearrangement joins TRBV10-3 to TRBJ1-4; D is perhaps TRBD1 (5 bases). The CDR3 contains 15 residues. The V end was cut by 3 bases, the J end by 4 bases, with 12 bases between. CDR1 ENHRY and CDR2 SYGVKD come from the germline V gene. The CDR3, as DNA: TGTGCCATCAGTGAAAACGACAGTTATAATGAAAAACTGTTTTTT. It codes for CAISENDSYNEKLFF.

The chain recombines TRBV6-2 or TRBV6-3 with TRBJ1-4; TRBD1 is a possible D gene (6 bases). This CDR3 has 16 amino acids. In germline, CDR1 is MNHEY, CDR2 SVGEGT. V was cut by 7 bases and J by 5 bases, with 20 bases left in between. The CDR3 loop reads CASTKPPRQGNEKLFF. The CDR3 DNA reads as TGTGCCAGCACCAAACCCCCTCGGCAGGGGAATGAAAAACTGTTTTTT.

The table lists this clonotype with many counts. DNA of the CDR3: TGCAGCCTTGCCCTCGGCGCTGAAGCTTTCTTT. This codes for CSLALGAEAFF. The chain employs TRBV29-1 and TRBJ1-1; no clear D. V was shortened by 8 bases and J by 6 bases, with 13 bases between the two germline ends. The CDR3 spans 11 residues. The germline V gene encodes CDR1 SQVTM and CDR2 ANQGSEA.

Details on this clonotype: A much larger clone differs from this one at a single base, so this may be a read error. The gene calls are TRBV5-1 and TRBJ2-7, with 10 bases aligning to TRBD1. Germline V gives CDR1 SGHRS, CDR2 YFSETQ. The J segment lost 4 bases and the V segment lost 3 bases, leaving 19 bases of the junction unmatched. CDR3 length: 19 amino acids. The CDR3 nucleotides are TGCGCCAGCAGCTCTATACCCTCAGATCCGGGACAGGGGCTGTACGAGCAGTACTTC. Translating it yields CASSSIPSDPGQGLYEQYF.

Worth noting for this clonotype: A much larger clone differs from this one at a single base, so this may be a read error. The chain employs TRBV20-1 and TRBJ2-1; D not certain. The CDR3 length is 15 residues. Germline V gives CDR1 DFQATT, CDR2 SNEGSKA (reference sequence). The CDR3 nucleotides are TGCGGTGCTAGAACCGAGAGGACCGTATACAATGAGCAGTTCTTC. Protein: CGARTERTVYNEQFF.

Concerning this clonotype itself: The junction departs from germline at one end; a sequencing error may be responsible. Here the CDR3 DNA reads TGCGCCAGCAGCCAAGACTGGGGCAGGTTTGATACGCAGTATTTT. Translation gives CASSQDWGRFDTQYF. The chain combines TRBV19 with TRBJ2-3, with a weak D call TRBD1 (5 bases). Germline V gene data show CDR1 as LNHDA and CDR2 as SQIVND (reference sequence). The CDR3 has 15 amino acids.

As regards this clonotype: At one of its ends the junction is not consistent with the germline gene, which may arise from a read error. The gene calls are TRBV6-1 and TRBJ2-3, with D perhaps TRBD1 (5 bases). This CDR3 contains 13 residues. CDR1 MNHNS and CDR2 SASEGT come from the germline V gene. The CDR3 is CGSRAGSTDTQYF. CDR3 in DNA: TGTGGCAGCAGGGCCGGTAGCACAGATACGCAGTATTTT.